The 11 T cell receptor beta chains listed next were all sequenced from one sample in a study of technical replicates of blood from a handful of donors (dated by TCRdb to the late 2010s). The library was obtained by the immunoSEQ multiplex PCR assay. Entries here come from immuneACCESS through TCRdb and include only in-frame sequences with V and J called. Some clones fail to appear in such tables; in the studies checked, an unresolved V gene covers under half of the shortfall, and the cause of the remainder is unknown. Across this sample there are about 14,000 clones, with roughly three quarters seen only once. The top ten clonotypes cover about 12% of the sample. Sample: PBMCs. These TCRs come from a human donor in good health.

The CDR3 spells CASSLARQGMGYGYTF. The CDR3 coding sequence is TGTGCCAGCAGCTTAGCCCGACAGGGGATGGGCTATGGCTACACCTTC. This rearrangement joins TRBV13 to TRBJ1-2; TRBD1 aligns across 8 bases. CDR1 and CDR2 from the germline V gene are PRHDT and FYEKMQ (reference sequence). This CDR3 comprises 16 residues. The V and J ends lost 1 base and 4 bases, in that order; junction bases with no gene match: 8.

The rearrangement uses TRBV6-6 and TRBJ2-2; D remains ambiguous. The V gene lost 0 bases and the J gene lost 5 bases, with 4 bases spanning the gap. The CDR3 contains 13 residues. Germline V lookup: CDR1 MNHNY, CDR2 SVGAGI (reference sequence). Here the CDR3 reads CASSYSPTGELFF. DNA for the CDR3: TGTGCCAGCAGTTACTCTCCTACCGGGGAGCTGTTTTTT.

The chain has TRBV18 and TRBJ2-2; the match to TRBD2 covers 9 bases. The ends lost 0 bases at V and 6 bases at J; junction bases unmatched: 5. Germline V CDR1 and CDR2: KGHSH, LQKENI. CDR3 length: 16 residues. The CDR3 reads CASSPPASGKSGELFF. The CDR3 DNA sequence: TGTGCCAGCTCACCACCGGCTAGCGGGAAATCCGGGGAGCTGTTTTTT.

Concerning this clone: The sample contains more than one DNA sequence encoding this CDR3. The rearrangement joins TRBV2 to TRBJ1-3, with 8 bases fitting TRBD1. The germline V gene has CDR1 SNHLY and CDR2 FYNNEI. V was clipped by 0 bases and J by 2 bases; unmatched bases: 0. The CDR3 is 15 amino acids. CDR3 in amino acids: CASSEADRAGNTIYF. The CDR3 nucleotides are TGTGCCAGCAGTGAAGCGGACAGGGCTGGAAACACCATATATTTT.

The V gene is TRBV4-1, the J gene TRBJ2-2; TRBD2 aligns across 7 bases. V trimming: 0 bases; J trimming: 2 bases; junction bases outside the gene matches: 9. The CDR3 is 18 residues long. Germline V gene data show CDR1 as MGHRA and CDR2 as YSYEKL. CDR3 sequence: CASSQDSGGTLNTGELFF. CDR3 nucleotides: TGCGCCAGCAGCCAAGACTCCGGGGGGACCCTCAACACCGGGGAGCTGTTTTTT.

The chain links TRBV7-6 to TRBJ2-7, with D possibly being TRBD2 (6 bases). The CDR3 consists of 16 residues. Trimming left V 3 bases short and J 2 bases short, with 17 bases between. Germline CDR1 reads SGHVS; CDR2 reads FNYEAQ. The CDR3 region has the DNA TGTGCCAGCAGCTTTGGGACTTGGAGAGGAGCCTACGAGCAGTACTTC. This gives the protein CASSFGTWRGAYEQYF.

Only one count was recorded for this clone. The chain carries TRBV6-1 and TRBJ2-1, with 13 bases fitting TRBD2. The CDR3 is 15 amino acids. The germline V gene encodes CDR1 MNHNS and CDR2 SASEGT. With 6 bases clipped from V and 5 bases from J, the junction kept 4 bases outside the gene matches. The CDR3 coding sequence is TGTGCCAGCAGGGGGGGACTAGCGGGAAACAATGAGCAGTTCTTC. It codes for CASRGGLAGNNEQFF.

The CDR3 region has the DNA TGTGCCAGCAGTCTAGCGGGAGGAGGAAACATTCAGTACTTC. Translated: CASSLAGGGNIQYF. The chain employs TRBV7-2 and TRBJ2-4; 11 bases are shared with TRBD2. The CDR3 contains 14 residues. Germline CDR1 reads SGHTA; CDR2 reads FQGNSA. The J segment lost 6 bases and the V segment lost 6 bases, leaving 4 bases of the junction unmatched.

The rearrangement joins TRBV10-3 to TRBJ2-7, with D unresolved. V was clipped by 3 bases and J by 3 bases, with 9 bases between them. Germline V gene data show CDR1 as ENHRY and CDR2 as SYGVKD. CDR3 length equals 13 residues. DNA of the CDR3: TGTGCCATCAGTGATGGCAGAAGCTACGAGCAGTACTTC. Residues: CAISDGRSYEQYF.

The chain uses TRBV5-6 and TRBJ2-3; 8 nucleotides align to TRBD1. This CDR3 is 15 amino acids long. CDR1 and CDR2 from the germline V gene are SGHDT and YYEEEE. Trimming at V came to 3 bases and at J to 2 bases, leaving 5 bases not matched to a gene. The chain's CDR3 is CASSWVDRATDTQYF. CDR3 DNA: TGTGCCAGCAGCTGGGTGGACAGGGCCACAGATACGCAGTATTTT.

The rearrangement joins TRBV12-5 to TRBJ2-3, with D possibly being TRBD1 (6 bases). Per the germline V gene, CDR1 is LGHNT and CDR2 is FRNRAP. Trimming took 6 bases from V and 1 from J, leaving 11 bases between them. CDR3 length equals 14 residues. Here the CDR3 reads CASGWGPGTDTQYF. In DNA form, the CDR3 reads TGTGCTAGTGGATGGGGGCCGGGCACAGATACGCAGTATTTT. Combining the CDR3 with reference TRBV12-5 and TRBJ2-3 gives the whole variable domain DARVTQTPRHKVTEMGQEVTMRCQPILGHNTVFWYRQTMMQGLELLAYFRNRAPLDDSGMPKDRFSAEMPDATLATLKIQPSEPRDSAVYFCASGWGPGTDTQYFGPGTRLTVL.